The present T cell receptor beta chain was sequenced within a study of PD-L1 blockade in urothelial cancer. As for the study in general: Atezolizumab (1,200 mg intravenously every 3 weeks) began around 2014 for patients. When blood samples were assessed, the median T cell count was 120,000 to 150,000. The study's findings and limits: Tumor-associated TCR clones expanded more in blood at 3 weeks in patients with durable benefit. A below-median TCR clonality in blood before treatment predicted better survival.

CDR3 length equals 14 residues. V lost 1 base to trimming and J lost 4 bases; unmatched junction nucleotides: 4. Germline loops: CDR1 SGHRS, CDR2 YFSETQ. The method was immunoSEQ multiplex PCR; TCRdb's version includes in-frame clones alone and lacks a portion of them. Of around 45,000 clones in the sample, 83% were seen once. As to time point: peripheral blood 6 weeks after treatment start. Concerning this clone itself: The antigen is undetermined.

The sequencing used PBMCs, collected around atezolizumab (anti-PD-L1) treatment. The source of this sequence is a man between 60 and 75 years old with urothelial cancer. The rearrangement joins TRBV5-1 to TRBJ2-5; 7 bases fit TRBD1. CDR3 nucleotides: TGCGCCAGCAGCTTGAGGGACAGCTTAGAGACCCAGTACTTC. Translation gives CASSLRDSLETQYF.